This TCR beta chain stems from a study of T cell responses to AZD1222 COVID-19 vaccine (dated by TCRdb to about 2021). For the wider study: AZD1222 recipients whose second dose came at about 4 weeks and those whose second dose came at about 12 weeks were combined into one group, since spike-specific TCR depth and breadth did not differ between the two schedules. TCR sequencing was performed for about 240 trial participants, of whom some 200 were given two doses of AZD1222 and approximately 26 were given two doses of MenACWY control vaccine. Trial participants were enrolled by age into 18-55, 56-69 and 70-plus year subgroups, with roughly 160, 29 and 62 TCR-sequenced participants respectively.

The time point label here, explained by the study, means: baseline before first vaccination. Vaccinee samples came from UK trials COV001 and COV002, including a single-blind randomized controlled phase 2/3 trial of AZD1222 (ChAdOx1 nCoV-19) in healthy adults. For TCRbeta chain sequencing, PBMC samples from trial participants were taken at day 0 and at day 28 after the second dose. Comments on this clone: Its antigen is still unknown. Base qualities are missing; no much larger clone stands one base away.

Study-level results and caveats: Most participants were white British and females outnumbered males, and the authors suggested that clonal diversity may have been underestimated. The 56-69-year group was small, and its depth increase did not reach significance, likely because of low power. Because no day 14 peak-response samples were available, the repertoires could be characterized only after the peak T cell response. After two AZD1222 doses, both the breadth and the depth of spike-specific TCRs were significantly higher than at day 0 and than in MenACWY recipients. Reportedly, almost half of the unique spike-specific TCRs recognized epitopes lying outside the regions that are mutated in the B.1.351 and B.1.1.7 variants. Conclusions about previously exposed vaccinees are limited, since just six AZD1222 recipients were seropositive for SARS-CoV-2 at baseline. The whole spike protein was spanned by vaccine-associated CD4 TCRs, and dominant responses were seen in regions 160-218 and 743-854.

The CDR3 regions of human TCRbeta chains were analyzed by immunosequencing. Turning to the authors' computational methods: Repertoire TCRs were matched against a reference library of SARS-CoV-2-specific TCRs generated with the MIRA antigen-specificity platform. Breadth was defined as the fraction of unique TCRs that were SARS-CoV-2-associated. Depth was defined as the fraction of total T cells that were SARS-CoV-2-associated. Using the MIRA data, each spike-specific TCR was assigned both to the spike region to which the TCR was reactive and to a CD4 or CD8 class. Log10-transformed breadth and depth values were compared by one-way ANOVA with Sidak's multiple comparisons tests. This is the immuneACCESS table as TCRdb keeps it, with only in-frame sequences that have V and J called. A part of the clones is gone; compared with another copy, unresolved V genes explain less than half, and the rest is unexplained. That table gives V, J and clone size, and the DNA gave D and trimming. The sample table contains over 150,000 clones; only one count was recorded for roughly nine tenths of them. Of the sample, roughly 6.9% falls within the top ten clones.

Reading from cysteine to phenylalanine, the CDR3 counts 11 amino acids. The read is trimmed to its CDR3 DNA, 33 bases read in frame from base 1. Cut back by 9 bases and 6 bases, the V and J ends lie 11 bases apart. The chain is encoded by TRBV12-3 or TRBV12-4 joined to TRBJ1-2; the D gene cannot be named for sure. The sequenced sample was peripheral blood, obtained on day 0 of AZD1222 vaccination. The sequence came from an adult in good health. The CDR3 region reads CASRMGDGYTF. The DNA sequence reads TGTGCCAGTCGAATGGGAGATGGCTACACCTTC.